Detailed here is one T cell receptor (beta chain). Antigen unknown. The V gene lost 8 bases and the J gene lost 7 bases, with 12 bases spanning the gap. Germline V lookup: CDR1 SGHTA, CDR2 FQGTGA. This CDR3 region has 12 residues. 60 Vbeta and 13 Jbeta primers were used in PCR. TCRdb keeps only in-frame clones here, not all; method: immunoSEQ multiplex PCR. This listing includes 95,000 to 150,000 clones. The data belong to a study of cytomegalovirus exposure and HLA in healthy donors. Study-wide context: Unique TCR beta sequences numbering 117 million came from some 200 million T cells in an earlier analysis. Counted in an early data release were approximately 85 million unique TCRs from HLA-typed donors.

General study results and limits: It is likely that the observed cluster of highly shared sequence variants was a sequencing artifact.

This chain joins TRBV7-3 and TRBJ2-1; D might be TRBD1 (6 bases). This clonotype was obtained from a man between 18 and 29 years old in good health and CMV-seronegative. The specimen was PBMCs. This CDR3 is CASGLGGNEQFF. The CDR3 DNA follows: TGTGCCAGCGGCCTAGGGGGAAATGAGCAGTTCTTC.